A selection of T cell receptor beta chains follows, all from one sample in a study of cytomegalovirus exposure and HLA in healthy donors. TCRdb's copy holds only in-frame clones and misses some; the assay was immunoSEQ multiplex PCR. The top ten clones hold under 3% of a sample with some 170,000 clones, roughly 71% of them seen once. The specimen was PBMCs. These receptors all come from a woman in her fifties or sixties in good health and CMV-seropositive. Each CDR3 is given with its conserved first and last residue. Rows may omit the clone size; those that give it use once, few, many or a size class.

clone size | CDR3 length | V gene | CDR3 protein
NA | 14 | TRBV6-5 | CASSYGRAQETQYF
NA | 15 | TRBV6-1 | CASILSPNGNQPQHF
few | 15 | TRBV7-9 | CASRSGTGLRDEQYF
many | 16 | TRBV11-2 | CASSLERTGTNEKLFF
NA | 15 | TRBV29-1 | CSVEDRPGGLYGYTF
NA | 14 | TRBV14 | CASSQGAWNTEAFF
NA | 14 | TRBV2 | CASSEWTGGSGYTF
few | 14 | TRBV6-1 | CASSTSGGVYEQYF
NA | 15 | TRBV28 | CASGRRQGRKDEQYF
NA | 11 | TRBV30 | CAWRERDTQYF
NA | 16 | TRBV5-1 | CASRAGTDPRNYGYTF
NA | 12 | TRBV6-1 | CASSAFRQPQHF
NA | 16 | TRBV5-4 | CASRLGDSSGANVLTF
NA | 16 | TRBV19 | CASSRDRDGLSYGYTF
NA | 13 | TRBV5-1 | CASSFDRNYGYTF